This entry is about one T cell receptor beta chain. This table comes from immunoSEQ multiplex PCR, and its TCRdb copy is limited to in-frame clones, with some not included. The data show 40,000 to 55,000 clones, 85% to 95% seen once. This sample was taken from a study of T cell changes during pregnancy in multiple sclerosis. CDR3 length equals 15 residues. Trimming left V 3 bases short and J 8 bases short, with 19 bases between. Looked up from germline, CDR1 is MGHDK and CDR2 is SYGVNS. The sequence was obtained from a female donor with multiple sclerosis, enrolled in a pregnancy study. The chain is built from TRBV25-1 and TRBJ1-2, with D perhaps matching TRBD1 (5 bases). The specimen was CD8+ T cells from peripheral blood mononuclear cells, collected in the second trimester of pregnancy. The CDR3 protein is CASSEGGAVVRGYTF. CDR3 coding DNA: TGTGCCAGCAGTGAGGGGGGAGCGGTGGTGAGAGGCTACACCTTC.